This T cell receptor beta chain derives from a study of response to subunit inactivated influenza vaccine (dated 2018 in TCRdb). For the study in its entirety: Deep quantitative T cell receptor repertoire profiling was used in the study to track responses to a trivalent subunit inactivated influenza vaccine. Study-wide conclusions, independent of this receptor: According to the authors, only a limited number of new T cells may be recruited by each seasonal influenza vaccination.

The CDR3 spans 12 residues, from the cysteine through the phenylalanine. Of all the DNA, just the CDR3 is kept, 36 bases in frame from base 1. Deletion took 4 bases off V and 4 bases off J, with a span of 8 bases between the germline ends. Via the germline V gene, CDR1 is SGHRS and CDR2 YFSETQ. The method was RT-PCR. Instrument on record: Illumina HiSeq 2500. The raw public data were reprocessed by TCRdb itself: fastp quality trimming at Q25, MiXCR clonotype calling, in-frame beta chains only. Rows matching on CDR3 protein sequence are summarized as one entry with the most common DNA and genes. The sample yields approximately 680,000 distinct CDR3 sequences; roughly 14% were counted once. The ten largest clones represent around a tenth of the sample. This clonotype was picked up many times. Its binding antigen is unknown. No base quality values were provided; no much bigger clone lies one nucleotide off.

This specimen was PBMCs from blood, taken about 13 days after vaccination. The chain is encoded by TRBV5-1 joined to TRBJ1-2; the D gene identity is not certain. The TCR originated in a man aged 45-65 years who received an inactivated influenza vaccine. Donor details come from another sample of the same person, matched by shared clones. The CDR3 loop reads CASSLAGYGYTF. The DNA sequence is given as TGCGCCAGCAGCCTGGCGGGCTATGGCTACACCTTC.